This T cell receptor beta chain emerged from a study of blood T cell repertoires in COVID-19. Study-wide background: The study drew acute and convalescent COVID-19 samples from the United States, Italy and Spain. Sources were T cells, B-cell-depleted T cells, or PBMCs; the material itself was cDNA or gDNA.

V shed 0 bases and J shed 1 base, with 10 bases lying between them. The CDR3 length is 15 residues. Germline CDR1 and CDR2: MNHEY and SVGAGI. Source study methods: Amplification from reference gene primers served as the basis for estimated nucleated cell counts. The method was immunoSEQ multiplex PCR; TCRdb's version includes in-frame clones alone and lacks a portion of them. V and J calls and clone size come straight from that table; D and trimming were deduced from the DNA. The top ten hold around 5.8% of the sample, which has roughly 190,000 clones, more than 70% seen once. This TCR was recovered from a man aged 35 to 55 with active or convalescent COVID-19. What was sequenced was peripheral blood. The V gene is TRBV6-5, the J gene TRBJ2-7; maybe TRBD2 (6 bases). Written as DNA, the CDR3 is TGTGCCAGCAGTTACTCCTTGGGGGGTTCCTACGAGCAGTACTTC. It codes for CASSYSLGGSYEQYF.